This TCR beta chain was retrieved from a study of blood T cell repertoires in COVID-19. Study at large: Researchers got acute and convalescent COVID-19 samples from the United States, Italy and Spain.

Here immunoSEQ multiplex PCR was the method, and the copy in TCRdb shows in-frame clones only, minus some. The sample consists of 130,000 to 150,000 clones, around 84% of them appearing once. The V and J ends lost 6 bases and 1 base respectively, with 10 bases between them. The germline gives CDR1 LNHDA, CDR2 SQIVND (reference sequence). The CDR3 has 15 amino acids. The receptor's source is a woman between 50 and 59 years old in a cohort sampled during active or convalescent COVID-19. Sample: peripheral blood. The chain employs TRBV19 and TRBJ2-6, with D possibly matching TRBD2 (5 bases). The CDR3 region is CASRREISGANVLTF. In DNA form, the CDR3 reads TGTGCCAGTAGAAGGGAGATTTCTGGGGCCAACGTCCTGACTTTC. Using reference TRBV19 and TRBJ2-6 for the parts outside the CDR3, the full variable domain is DGGITQSPKYLFRKEGQNVTLSCEQNLNHDAMYWYRQDPGQGLRLIYYSQIVNDFQKGDIAEGYSVSREKKESFPLTVTSAQKNPTAFYLCASRREISGANVLTFGAGSRLTVL.